This T cell receptor beta chain comes out of a study of blood T cells in healthy people across ages. Together with a sample-barcoded 5' primer, a J-beta primer mix was included in a second PCR lasting about 7 to 11 cycles. Per-sample output comprised a minimum of 2.5 million paired-end reads containing CDR3. TCRdb passed the 5' RACE reads through MiXCR, listing each CDR3 protein once. The sample consists of around 940,000 distinct CDR3 sequences, about 53% of them appearing once. The CDR3 spans 13 residues. The germline V gene has CDR1 MNHEY and CDR2 SVGEGT. The V end was cut by 2 bases, the J end by 6 bases, with 11 bases between. Healthy Caucasian individuals from Russia aged 6 to 90 served as donors. Points on this clonotype: Its antigen remains unidentified.

Study-wide findings and caveats: Percentage of naive T cells showed a strong correlation with TCR beta diversity. Older individuals had lower TCR beta diversity per million T cells (the decline was roughly linear).

The J gene is TRBJ2-7, the V gene TRBV6-2 or TRBV6-3, with D possibly being TRBD2 (5 bases). The specimen was blood. The clonotype originates from a woman in her fifties or sixties in good health. CDR3 region: CASSYGWRVEQYF. The CDR3 region has the DNA TGTGCCAGCAGTTACGGGTGGCGGGTCGAGCAGTACTTC.